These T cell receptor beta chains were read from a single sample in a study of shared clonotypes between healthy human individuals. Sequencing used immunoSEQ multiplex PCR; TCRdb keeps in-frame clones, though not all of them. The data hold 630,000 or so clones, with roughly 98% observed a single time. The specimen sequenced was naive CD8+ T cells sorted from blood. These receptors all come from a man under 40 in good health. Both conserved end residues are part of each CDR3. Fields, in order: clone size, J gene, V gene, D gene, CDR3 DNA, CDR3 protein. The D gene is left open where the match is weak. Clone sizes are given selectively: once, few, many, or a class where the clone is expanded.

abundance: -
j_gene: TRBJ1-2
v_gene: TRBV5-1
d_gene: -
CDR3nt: TGCGCCAGCAGCACCACAGGCCCGCAAGTCGATGGCTACACCTTC
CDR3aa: CASSTTGPQVDGYTF

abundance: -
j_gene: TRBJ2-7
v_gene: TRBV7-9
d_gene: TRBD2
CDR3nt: TGTGCCAGCAGCTACTCACTAGCGGAGCGATACGAGCAGTACTTC
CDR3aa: CASSYSLAERYEQYF

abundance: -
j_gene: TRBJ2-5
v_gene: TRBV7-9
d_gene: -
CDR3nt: TGTGCCAGCAGCCGGGCCGGAGACCCGAAGCCGTACCAAGAGACCCAGTACTTC
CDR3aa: CASSRAGDPKPYQETQYF

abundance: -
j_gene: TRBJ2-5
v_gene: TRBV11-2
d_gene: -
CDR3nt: TGTGCCAGCAGCCCAGGAGGTGTTGGGTATGGTGGGACCCAGTACTTC
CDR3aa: CASSPGGVGYGGTQYF

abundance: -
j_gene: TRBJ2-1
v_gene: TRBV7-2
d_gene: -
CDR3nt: TGTGCCAGCAGTAGTGACCCGGTCGATGAGCAGTTCTTC
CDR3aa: CASSSDPVDEQFF

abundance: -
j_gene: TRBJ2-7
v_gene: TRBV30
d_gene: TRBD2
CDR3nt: TGTGCCTGGACGGGGATGAGCGGGAACCCCTACGAGCAGTACTTC
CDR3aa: CAWTGMSGNPYEQYF

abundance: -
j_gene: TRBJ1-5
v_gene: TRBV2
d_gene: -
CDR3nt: TGTGCCAGCTCACGGGGAGTCGGCAATCAGCCCCAGCATTTT
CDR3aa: CASSRGVGNQPQHF

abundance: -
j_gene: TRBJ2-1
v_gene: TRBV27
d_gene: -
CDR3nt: TGTGCCAGCAGTCTAGGGGGGAAGTACAATGAGCAGTTCTTC
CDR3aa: CASSLGGKYNEQFF

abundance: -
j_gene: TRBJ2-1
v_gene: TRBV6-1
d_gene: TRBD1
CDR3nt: TGTGCCAGCATTGGACAGGGGCGGACCTACAATGAGCAGTTCTTC
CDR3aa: CASIGQGRTYNEQFF

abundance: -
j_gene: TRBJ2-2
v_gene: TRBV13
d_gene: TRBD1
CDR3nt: TGTGCCAGCAGCGACAGGGGGAGGAACACCGGGGAGCTGTTTTTT
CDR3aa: CASSDRGRNTGELFF

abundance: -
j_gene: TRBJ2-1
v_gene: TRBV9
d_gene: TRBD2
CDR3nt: TGTGCCAGCAGCGACGGGACTAGTCTCTTCGGTGAGCAGTTCTTC
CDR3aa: CASSDGTSLFGEQFF

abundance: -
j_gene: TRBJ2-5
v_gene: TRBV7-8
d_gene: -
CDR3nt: TGTGCCAGCAGCTTAGATATAGGGTTACGGGAGACCCAGTACTTC
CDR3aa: CASSLDIGLRETQYF

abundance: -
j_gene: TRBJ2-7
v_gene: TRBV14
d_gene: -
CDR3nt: TGTGCCAGCAGCCCGGGACCTTACGAGCAGTACTTC
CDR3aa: CASSPGPYEQYF

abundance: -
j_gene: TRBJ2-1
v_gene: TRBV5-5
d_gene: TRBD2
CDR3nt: TGTGCCAGCAGCCCGACGGTTTGGGAGTGGACTAGCGATTACAATGAGCAGTTCTTC
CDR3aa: CASSPTVWEWTSDYNEQFF

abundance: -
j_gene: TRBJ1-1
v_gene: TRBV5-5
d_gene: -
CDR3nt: TGTGCCAGCAGCTTGTTCTTGCCAGGGCCCGACACTGAAGCTTTCTTT
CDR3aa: CASSLFLPGPDTEAFF

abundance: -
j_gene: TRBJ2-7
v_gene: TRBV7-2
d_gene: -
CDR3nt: TGTGCCAGCAGTTTTCCGGAAACATACGAGCAGTACTTC
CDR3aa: CASSFPETYEQYF

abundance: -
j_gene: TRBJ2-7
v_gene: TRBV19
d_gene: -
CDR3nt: TGTGCCAGTAGTATGGCAGGGACCCACGAGCAGTACTTC
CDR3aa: CASSMAGTHEQYF

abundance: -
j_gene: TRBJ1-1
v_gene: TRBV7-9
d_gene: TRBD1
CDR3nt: TGTGCCAGCAGCTTCCCGGGACAGGGGAACACTGAAGCTTTCTTT
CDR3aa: CASSFPGQGNTEAFF

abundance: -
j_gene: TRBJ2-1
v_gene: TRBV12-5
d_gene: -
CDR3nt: TGTGCTAGTGGTTTATTTCCCTCCGATGAGCAGTTCTTC
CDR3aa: CASGLFPSDEQFF

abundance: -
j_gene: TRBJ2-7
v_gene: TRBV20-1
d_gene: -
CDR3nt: TGCAGTGCCACGGACCCCTACGAGCAGTACTTC
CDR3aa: CSATDPYEQYF

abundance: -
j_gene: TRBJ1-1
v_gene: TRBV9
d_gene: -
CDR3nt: TGTGCCAGCAGCGTAATTAGGACCGCGAACACTGAAGCTTTCTTT
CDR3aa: CASSVIRTANTEAFF

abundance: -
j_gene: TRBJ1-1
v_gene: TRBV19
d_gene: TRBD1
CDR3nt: TGTGCCAGTAGTCGGACAGGGTTTTCGAACACTGAAGCTTTCTTT
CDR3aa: CASSRTGFSNTEAFF

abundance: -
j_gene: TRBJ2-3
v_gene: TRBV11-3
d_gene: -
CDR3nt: TGTGCCAGCAGCTCCTTGCCTGGCGGGGCGATCGATACGCAGTATTTT
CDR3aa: CASSSLPGGAIDTQYF

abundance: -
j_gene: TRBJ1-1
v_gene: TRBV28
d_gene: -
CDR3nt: TGTGCCAGCAGCCTCGCCACTGAAGCTTTCTTT
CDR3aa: CASSLATEAFF

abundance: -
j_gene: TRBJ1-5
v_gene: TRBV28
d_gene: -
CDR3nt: TGTGCCAGCAGTTTACAAGGGGCTGGGTTTGAGGACCAGCATTTT
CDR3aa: CASSLQGAGFEDQHF

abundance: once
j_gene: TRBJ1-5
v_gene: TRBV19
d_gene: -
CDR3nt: TGTGCCAGTAGTACCTGGGGACAGCCCCAGCATTTT
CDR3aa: CASSTWGQPQHF

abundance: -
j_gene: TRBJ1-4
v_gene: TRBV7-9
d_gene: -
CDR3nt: TGTGCCAGCAGCTTAGGCCCCTCGGCAACTAATGAAAAACTGTTTTTT
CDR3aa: CASSLGPSATNEKLFF

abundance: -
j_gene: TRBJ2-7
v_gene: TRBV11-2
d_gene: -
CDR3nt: TGTGCCAGCGGTAGGAGGTTACCAGCTTACGAGCAGTACTTC
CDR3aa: CASGRRLPAYEQYF

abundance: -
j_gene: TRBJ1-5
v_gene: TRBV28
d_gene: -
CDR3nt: TGTGCCAGCAGTTCCGACGGGGTGGGGAGCAATCAGCCCCAGCATTTT
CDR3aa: CASSSDGVGSNQPQHF